This entry is about one T cell receptor (beta chain). This sample was included in a study of blood T cell repertoires in COVID-19. In the study overall: The samples span acute and convalescent COVID-19 from the United States, Italy and Spain. PBMCs, B-cell-depleted T cells, or T cells provided the cDNA or gDNA that made up the material.

Trimming pared 3 bases from V and 4 bases from J, leaving 11 bases between. The CDR3 totals 14 residues. Germline CDR1 and CDR2: SGDLS and YYNGEE. In the study's own analysis: The authors estimated nucleated cell counts from reference gene primer amplification. Assay used: immunoSEQ multiplex PCR; TCRdb lists only in-frame clones, some missing. Clonal size and the V and J genes are those of that table, whereas D and trimming came from the DNA. Among fewer than 300,000 clones listed, approximately 81% were seen once. This chain uses TRBV9 with TRBJ1-3, with a tentative D call TRBD1 (6 bases). The sequence came from a woman between 18 and 30 years old with acute or convalescent COVID-19. The sequenced sample was peripheral blood. As DNA, the CDR3 is TGTGCCAGCAGCGAACAGGGTATCGGAAACACCATATATTTT. Protein product: CASSEQGIGNTIYF.